The rows below give T cell receptor beta chains drawn from one sample of a study of T cell repertoires in cytomegalovirus infection. Their antigens remain unidentified. TCRdb redid the calling of the reads with MiXCR, one entry per CDR3 protein. The repertoire holds 800,000 to 950,000 distinct CDR3 sequences, 30% to 35% seen once, with around 11% in the top ten. Specimen: cultured CD8+ T cells from PBMCs, collected from culture after CMV antigen stimulation. The origin of the receptors is a human donor in good health (CMV status not recorded). Some clones in this sample may be carry-over from other donors' samples. CDR3s leave out the opening cysteine and the closing phenylalanine or tryptophan.

cdr3_aa,v_call,j_call
ASSSLTGTDSNQPQH,TRBV7-2,TRBJ1-5
ASSSDFYTGELF,TRBV6-6,TRBJ2-2
ASMGRAPMGTEAF,TRBV12-3/TRBV12-4,TRBJ1-1
ASSPSRKNTEAF,TRBV7-8,TRBJ1-1
ASSLTRSYEQY,TRBV12-3/TRBV12-4,TRBJ2-7
ASSPPGLTSYNEQF,TRBV7-6,TRBJ2-1
AISGTGVEETQY,TRBV10-3,TRBJ2-5
ASSLEGSEELF,TRBV27,TRBJ2-2
ASSIIGTGDNEQF,TRBV19,TRBJ2-1
ASSWGEGLGTEAF,TRBV7-2,TRBJ1-1
ASSWVSGTRGDTQY,TRBV27,TRBJ2-3
ASSLWTLLGNTEAF,TRBV11-2,TRBJ1-1
ASSTGQGEVGEQF,TRBV2,TRBJ2-1
ASSSRSGGSSYNEQF,TRBV11-3,TRBJ2-1
ASSIAQGGPEAF,TRBV19,TRBJ1-1
ASITTGTGAEAF,TRBV27,TRBJ1-1